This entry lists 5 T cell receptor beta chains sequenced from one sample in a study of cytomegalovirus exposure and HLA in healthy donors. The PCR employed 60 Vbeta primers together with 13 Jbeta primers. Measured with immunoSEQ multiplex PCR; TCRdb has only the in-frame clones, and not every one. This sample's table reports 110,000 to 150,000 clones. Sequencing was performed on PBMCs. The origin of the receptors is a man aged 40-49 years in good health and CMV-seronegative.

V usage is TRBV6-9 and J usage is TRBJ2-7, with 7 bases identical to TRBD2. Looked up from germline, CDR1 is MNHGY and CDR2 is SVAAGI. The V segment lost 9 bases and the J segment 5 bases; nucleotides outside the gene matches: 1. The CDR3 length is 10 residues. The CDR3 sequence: CARGGDEQYF. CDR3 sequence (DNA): TGTGCCAGGGGGGGGGACGAGCAGTACTTC.

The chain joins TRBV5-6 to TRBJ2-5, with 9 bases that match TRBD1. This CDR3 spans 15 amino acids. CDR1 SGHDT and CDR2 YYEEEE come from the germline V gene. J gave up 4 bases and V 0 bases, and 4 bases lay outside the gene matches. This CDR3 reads CASSLGDREIETQYF. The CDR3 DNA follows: TGTGCCAGCAGCTTGGGGGACAGGGAAATAGAGACCCAGTACTTC.

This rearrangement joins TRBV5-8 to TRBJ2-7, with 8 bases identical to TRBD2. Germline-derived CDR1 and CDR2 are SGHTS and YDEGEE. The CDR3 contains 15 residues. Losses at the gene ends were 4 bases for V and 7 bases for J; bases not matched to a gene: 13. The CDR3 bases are TGTGCCAGCAGCATATTCCCCGGGGGGGCCGGAGAGCAGTACTTC. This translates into CASSIFPGGAGEQYF.

The CDR3 loop reads CAISENSWTSRSDTQYF. CDR3 nucleotide sequence: TGTGCCATCAGTGAGAACAGTTGGACTAGTCGGTCGGATACGCAGTATTTT. This sequence joins TRBV10-3 and TRBJ2-3; 7 bases agree with TRBD2. This CDR3 is built from 17 residues. The junction had 14 bases not matched to a gene; V was cut back by 2 bases and J by 6 bases. Germline lookup yields CDR1 ENHRY and CDR2 SYGVKD.

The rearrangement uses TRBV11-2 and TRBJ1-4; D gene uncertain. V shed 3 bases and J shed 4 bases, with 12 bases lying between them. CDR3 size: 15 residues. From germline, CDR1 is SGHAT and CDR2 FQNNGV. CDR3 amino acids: CASSFGPVLNEKLFF. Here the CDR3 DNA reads TGTGCCAGCAGCTTTGGCCCAGTTCTTAATGAAAAACTGTTTTTT.